These 2 T cell receptor beta chains were sequenced from one sample in a study of CD8+ T cells in alopecia areata. Treatment of the sample: oral pan-JAK inhibitor, 5-10 mg twice daily. RNA extraction was followed by reverse transcription into cDNA, which acted as the sequencing template. Assay: immunoSEQ multiplex PCR; the TCRdb copy retains only in-frame clones and omits some. The data show under 95,000 clones, approximately 70% seen once. Here the sequenced sample was CD8+ T cells sorted from blood, taken at approximately week 42, from a patient treated with tofacitinib. These receptors originate from a human donor with alopecia areata.

The table lists this clone with a few counts. This rearrangement joins TRBV29-1 to TRBJ1-1; TRBD1 matches 10 bases. The junction had 3 bases not matched to a gene; V was cut back by 7 bases and J by 4 bases. CDR1 and CDR2 from the germline V gene are SQVTM and ANQGSEA. The CDR3 is made up of 12 amino acids. The CDR3 loop is CSEGQGGTEAFF. CDR3 DNA: TGCAGCGAAGGACAGGGGGGCACTGAAGCTTTCTTT.

The chain links TRBV2 to TRBJ2-1; D is unresolved. The germline V gene encodes CDR1 SNHLY and CDR2 FYNNEI. Between the trimmed V and J ends, which lost 1 base and 11 bases, there was a span of 0 bases. The CDR3 contains 9 residues. The CDR3 here is CASSEEQFF. CDR3 bases: TGTGCCAGCAGTGAAGAGCAGTTCTTC.